In its sample, the clone carrying this TCR beta chain was seen a few times. This sample was taken from a study of molecular identifiers for immune sequencing clone quantification. TCRdb re-derived calls from the PCR reads in MiXCR, one entry per CDR3 protein. The sample has about 320,000 distinct CDR3 sequences, 24% seen once. Sorting isolated naive CD8 T cells as CD8+CD4-CCR7+CD45RA+ events. Germline CDR1 reads MNHEY; CDR2 reads SMNVEV (reference sequence). The V and J ends lost 5 bases and 4 bases respectively, with 15 bases between them. This CDR3 region has 14 residues. The sequenced material came from naive CD8+ T cells from blood, with Jurkat cell RNA spiked in. Noted subset: FACS-sorted CD8+CD4-CCR7+CD45RA+ naive T cells. The chain recombines TRBV27 with TRBJ2-7, with a possible D match to TRBD2 (6 bases). This sequence was found in a human donor in good health. Some libraries in this study had Jurkat cell RNA spiked in. In nucleotides, the CDR3 is TGTGCCAGCAGTCCCCTAGGCGCGGGATACGAGCAGTACTTC. Its protein is CASSPLGAGYEQYF.